The next 32 T cell receptor beta chains were all read from a single sample in a study of T cell responses to AZD1222 COVID-19 vaccine. TCRdb keeps only in-frame clones here, not all; method: immunoSEQ multiplex PCR. The table lists about 110,000 clones, around 81% of them singletons. Sequenced here: peripheral blood, sampled on day 0 of AZD1222 vaccination. All receptors derive from an adult in good health.

This chain joins TRBV18 and TRBJ1-5, with D perhaps matching TRBD1 (5 bases). The ends were cut back, 3 bases at V and 2 bases at J, with 11 bases in the middle. CDR1 KGHSH and CDR2 LQKENI come from the germline V gene. The CDR3 covers 15 residues. CDR3 sequence: CASSPGGRGNQPQHF. CDR3 coding DNA: TGTGCCAGCTCACCGGGGGGAAGGGGCAATCAGCCCCAGCATTTT.

This chain uses TRBV29-1 with TRBJ2-1; TRBD2 agrees at 14 bases. V lost 6 bases and J lost 7; bases outside the gene matches: 11. CDR3 length equals 16 residues. CDR1 and CDR2 (germline): SQVTM, ANQGSEA. The CDR3 region is CSVAGTSGSLRNEQFF. Written as DNA, the CDR3 is TGCAGCGTCGCTGGGACTAGCGGGAGTTTGAGGAATGAGCAGTTCTTC.

V gene TRBV30 combines with J gene TRBJ1-5; TRBD1 is a possible D gene (6 bases). Germline V gives CDR1 GTSNPN, CDR2 SVGIG (reference sequence). With 5 bases removed from V and 2 bases from J, the gap between germline ends came to 10 bases. This CDR3 spans 13 amino acids. CDR3 nucleotide sequence: TGTGCCTGGGCCGAGGGGGGCAATCAGCCCCAGCATTTT. It encodes CAWAEGGNQPQHF. Full variable domain (missing parts from reference TRBV30 and TRBJ1-5): SQTIHQWPATLVQPVGSPLSLECTVEGTSNPNLYWYRQAAGRGLQLLFYSVGIGQISSEVPQNLSASRPQDRQFILSSKKLLLSDSGFYLCAWAEGGNQPQHFGDGTRLSIL.

The chain combines TRBV28 with TRBJ2-7, with 8 bases identical to TRBD2. V was clipped by 5 bases and J by 4 bases; unmatched bases: 10. This CDR3 is built from 15 residues. Looked up from germline, CDR1 is MDHEN and CDR2 is SYDVKM. As DNA, the CDR3 is TGTGCCAGCAGTGGGGCTAGCGGGCTCTCGTACGAGCAGTACTTC. Encoded protein: CASSGASGLSYEQYF.

The rearrangement uses TRBV27 and TRBJ1-4; maybe TRBD1 (5 bases). Germline V gene data show CDR1 as MNHEY and CDR2 as SMNVEV (reference sequence). The length of the CDR3 is 16 residues. The V gene lost 5 bases and the J gene lost 9 bases, with 22 bases spanning the gap. Here the CDR3 reads CASSPQPGLTGQKLFF. The DNA for the CDR3 is TGTGCCAGCAGTCCTCAACCGGGCCTCACGGGGCAAAAACTGTTTTTT.

This clone is a singleton in its sample. This rearrangement joins TRBV5-4 to TRBJ2-1; 11 bases align to TRBD1. The germline V gene has CDR1 SGHNT and CDR2 YYREEE (reference sequence). V gave up 3 bases and J gave up 2 bases; unmatched junction bases: 1. The CDR3 is 15 amino acids. The CDR3 region is CASSSGQGAYNEQFF. The DNA for the CDR3 is TGTGCCAGCAGCTCGGGACAGGGGGCCTACAATGAGCAGTTCTTC.

J is TRBJ2-6 and V is TRBV27; D gene ambiguous. The CDR3 is made up of 15 amino acids. Looked up from germline, CDR1 is MNHEY and CDR2 is SMNVEV (reference sequence). The germline V and J ends were trimmed by 0 bases and 4 bases, with 7 bases remaining between them. The CDR3 sequence is CASSLSGFGANVLTF. For the CDR3, the DNA is TGTGCCAGCAGTTTATCAGGGTTCGGGGCCAACGTCCTGACTTTC.

V is TRBV30 and J is TRBJ1-3; D not resolved. Germline CDR1 reads GTSNPN; CDR2 reads SVGIG (reference sequence). The CDR3 is made up of 12 amino acids. V was pared by 7 bases and J by 1 base, with 8 bases between. CDR3: CALGQSGNTIYF. CDR3 nucleotides: TGTGCCTTAGGGCAGTCTGGAAACACCATATATTTT.

The rearrangement links TRBV18 to TRBJ2-7, with 7 bases that match TRBD1. V lost 3 bases, J lost 2 bases, and 7 bases stayed unmatched. Germline V gene data show CDR1 as KGHSH and CDR2 as LQKENI. The CDR3 is made up of 15 amino acids. DNA of the CDR3: TGTGCCAGCTCACCGCCGGGACAGAATACCTACGAGCAGTACTTC. Translating gives CASSPPGQNTYEQYF.

This clone appeared a single time. CDR3 region: CASSSRVGEKLFF. The CDR3 nucleotides read TGTGCCAGCAGTTCCAGGGTCGGCGAAAAACTGTTTTTT. The chain employs TRBV28 and TRBJ1-4, with D perhaps TRBD1 (5 bases). The length of the CDR3 is 13 residues. Looked up from germline, CDR1 is MDHEN and CDR2 is SYDVKM. V gave up 4 bases and J gave up 8 bases, with 11 bases separating them.

In this sample, this clone turned up once. The chain carries TRBV2 and TRBJ1-2; D not resolved. Germline V gives CDR1 SNHLY, CDR2 FYNNEI. The CDR3 length is 11 residues. Trimming shortened V by 7 bases and J by 1 base, and 4 bases separated the two germline ends. The CDR3 sequence: CASTGNYGYTF. CDR3 sequence (DNA): TGTGCCAGCACGGGTAACTATGGCTACACCTTC.

This chain connects TRBV7-9 to TRBJ1-1; TRBD1 agrees at 7 bases. The germline CDR1 and CDR2 sequences are SEHNR and FQNEAQ (reference sequence). The CDR3 spans 14 residues. Trimming took 1 base from V and 4 from J; bases not matched to a gene: 3. CDR3 DNA sequence: TGTGCCAGCAGCTTAGAGGCAGGGGGCACTGAAGCTTTCTTT. This translates into CASSLEAGGTEAFF. Together with reference TRBV7-9 and TRBJ1-1, the CDR3 gives the full variable domain: DTGVSQNPRHKITKRGQNVTFRCDPISEHNRLYWYRQTLGQGPEFLTYFQNEAQLEKSRLLSDRFSAERPKGSFSTLEIQRTEQGDSAMYLCASSLEAGGTEAFFGQGTRLTVV.

V usage is TRBV24-1 and J usage is TRBJ2-3, with 10 bases fitting TRBD2. CDR1 and CDR2 from the germline V gene are KGHDR and SFDVKD. V gave up 3 bases and J gave up 1 base; unmatched junction bases: 6. The CDR3 covers 17 residues. The CDR3 here is CATSDGLGTSGTDTQYF. CDR3 nucleotides: TGTGCCACCAGTGATGGACTCGGGACTAGCGGCACAGATACGCAGTATTTT.

The chain joins TRBV18 to TRBJ1-5; D possibly corresponds to TRBD1 (5 bases). CDR1 KGHSH and CDR2 LQKENI come from the germline V gene. This CDR3 is built from 16 residues. The V end lost 0 bases, the J end lost 5 bases, and 14 bases lay between the germline ends. The CDR3 spells CASSPPGAVGDQPQHF. The CDR3 DNA reads TGTGCCAGCTCACCACCTGGGGCAGTGGGGGATCAGCCCCAGCATTTT.

The chain employs TRBV7-9 and TRBJ1-6; D uncertain. The CDR3 covers 14 residues. With 5 bases removed from V and 9 bases from J, the gap between germline ends came to 14 bases. Per germline, CDR1 SEHNR and CDR2 FQNEAQ (reference sequence). CDR3 residues: CASSASKAGSPLHF. The DNA of the CDR3 is TGTGCCAGCAGCGCCAGTAAGGCCGGTTCACCCCTCCACTTT.

V is TRBV5-4 and J is TRBJ1-3; no definite D call. V gave up 4 bases and J gave up 0 bases, with 11 bases separating them. The V gene's germline CDR1 is SGHNT and CDR2 YYREEE (reference sequence). CDR3 length: 15 amino acids. The CDR3 DNA reads TGTGCCAGCAGCCCGGCAGGTCCCTCTGGAAACACCATATATTTT. Residues: CASSPAGPSGNTIYF.

The gene calls are TRBV21-1 and TRBJ1-2. TRBV21-1 is marked as a pseudogene. The CDR3 contains 13 residues. The CDR3 nucleotides are TGTGCCAGCAGCCCGTGGGTCTCCAATGGCTACACCTTC. Encoded protein: CASSPWVSNGYTF.

The V call is TRBV7-2, the J call TRBJ1-6; D perhaps matches TRBD1 (5 bases). Trimming stripped 4 bases from V and 10 bases from J, with 17 bases between. This CDR3 comprises 15 residues. Germline loops: CDR1 SGHTA, CDR2 FQGNSA. CDR3 region: CASSYQWTTGSPLHF. DNA of the CDR3: TGTGCCAGCAGCTACCAATGGACAACTGGCTCACCCCTCCACTTT.

This chain uses TRBV30 with TRBJ1-5; TRBD1 matches at 8 bases. The CDR3 has 12 residues. Germline CDR1 GTSNPN, CDR2 SVGIG (reference sequence). V lost 5 bases to trimming and J lost 7 bases; unmatched junction nucleotides: 4. CDR3 loop: CAWDRGEQPQHF. The CDR3 region has the DNA TGTGCCTGGGACAGGGGAGAGCAGCCCCAGCATTTT.

The gene calls are TRBV28 and TRBJ1-4; TRBD1 aligns across 11 bases. The CDR3 length is 17 residues. CDR1 and CDR2 (germline): MDHEN, SYDVKM. Trimming cost V 6 bases and J 0 bases; bases outside gene matches: 6. The CDR3 region is CASSAPGQGATNEKLFF. CDR3 nucleotide sequence: TGTGCCAGCAGCGCTCCGGGACAGGGGGCAACTAATGAAAAACTGTTTTTT.

This clone was seen once. This chain uses TRBV5-1 with TRBJ2-5; unclear D gene. Germline V gives CDR1 SGHRS, CDR2 YFSETQ. The CDR3 consists of 11 residues. Trimming cost V 0 bases and J 5 bases, with 2 bases left between them. CDR3 residues: CASSLDETQYF. CDR3 nucleotide sequence: TGCGCCAGCAGCTTGGATGAGACCCAGTACTTC.

The J gene is TRBJ1-2, the V gene TRBV5-6; D is unclear. The CDR3 extends over 13 amino acids. Germline loops: CDR1 SGHDT, CDR2 YYEEEE. The ends were cut back, 2 bases at V and 7 bases at J, with 12 bases in the middle. In DNA form, the CDR3 reads TGTGCCAGCAGCTTCCCGGTAGTAGGTGGCTACACCTTC. Translating gives CASSFPVVGGYTF.

The chain couples TRBV4-2 to TRBJ1-2; the D is unclear. This CDR3 region has 15 residues. Germline CDR1 LGHNA, CDR2 YNFKEQ. Deletions cut 0 bases from V and 13 bases from J, with 21 bases between. CDR3 DNA: TGTGCCAGCAGCCAAGACCTGGGCCGAGTAGTAGAGAGCACCTTC. Its translation is CASSQDLGRVVESTF.

This clone is a singleton in its sample. V usage is TRBV28 and J usage is TRBJ1-3; D is uncertain. CDR1 and CDR2 from the germline V gene are MDHEN and SYDVKM. Deletions cut 7 bases from V and 2 bases from J, with 18 bases between. The CDR3 extends over 16 amino acids. The chain's CDR3 is CASISPTGDPGNTIYF. DNA of the CDR3: TGTGCCAGCATCTCGCCGACGGGAGATCCTGGAAACACCATATATTTT.

The chain employs TRBV3-1 (or the pseudogene TRBV3-2) and TRBJ2-6, with D tentatively TRBD1 or TRBD2 (5 bases each). This CDR3 has 17 amino acids. CDR1 and CDR2 (germline): LGHDT, YNNKEL (reference sequence). Trimming pared 1 base from V and 0 bases from J, leaving 10 bases between. The CDR3, as DNA: TGTGCCAGCAGCCAAGCGGGACCGCGCTCTGGGGCCAACGTCCTGACTTTC. This encodes CASSQAGPRSGANVLTF.

This clone was observed a handful of times. The chain couples TRBV6-2 or TRBV6-3 to TRBJ1-5, with TRBD1 matching over 7 bases. Germline CDR1 MNHEY, CDR2 SVGEGT. The CDR3 totals 15 residues. The V and J ends lost 6 bases and 0 bases, in that order; junction bases with no gene match: 5. As DNA, the CDR3 is TGTGCCAGCAGCCTCGACAGGGCTAGCAATCAGCCCCAGCATTTT. Translating it yields CASSLDRASNQPQHF.

V is TRBV6-5 and J is TRBJ1-2, with unresolved D. Looked up from germline, CDR1 is MNHEY and CDR2 is SVGAGI. V lost 5 bases, J lost 2 bases, and 15 bases lay in between. The CDR3 contains 15 residues. The CDR3 DNA is TGTGCCAGCAGTCGCCGCGAGGCCCCGAACTATGGCTACACCTTC. It codes for CASSRREAPNYGYTF.

The chain combines TRBV7-6 with TRBJ2-2; 10 nucleotides agree with TRBD1. The V segment lost 5 bases and the J segment 6 bases; nucleotides outside the gene matches: 15. Germline loops: CDR1 SGHVS, CDR2 FNYEAQ. The CDR3 extends over 18 amino acids. CDR3 region: CASSDHIPGTGESGELFF. In DNA form, the CDR3 reads TGTGCCAGCAGCGACCACATCCCAGGGACAGGGGAATCCGGGGAGCTGTTTTTT.

The genes are TRBV4-1 and TRBJ2-5; no clear D gene. Germline V lookup: CDR1 MGHRA, CDR2 YSYEKL. The CDR3 consists of 15 residues. V was trimmed by 1 base and J by 5 bases, leaving 14 bases between them. CDR3 sequence reads: CASSQGVSGRETQYF. Written as DNA, the CDR3 is TGCGCCAGCAGCCAAGGAGTAAGTGGAAGGGAGACCCAGTACTTC.

The CDR3 DNA is TGTGCCAGCAGCGGGGGACAGGGGTGGGAAAAACTGTTTTTT. Encoded protein: CASSGGQGWEKLFF. The chain has TRBV9 and TRBJ1-4; 10 bases are a match to TRBD1. Looked up from germline, CDR1 is SGDLS and CDR2 is YYNGEE. The CDR3 contains 14 residues. J gave up 8 bases and V 3 bases, and 4 bases lay outside the gene matches.

The genes are TRBV19 and TRBJ1-1, with 7 bases that match TRBD1. There are 13 residues in the CDR3. CDR1 is LNHDA and CDR2 is SQIVND in the germline V gene (reference sequence). V trimming: 7 bases; J trimming: 5 bases; junction bases outside the gene matches: 7. DNA of the CDR3: TGTGCCAGTAAGTCCCAGGGGGGAACTGAAGCTTTCTTT. It translates to CASKSQGGTEAFF.

The chain combines TRBV19 with TRBJ2-5; D might be TRBD2 (6 bases). Germline CDR1 reads LNHDA; CDR2 reads SQIVND (reference sequence). V dropped 2 bases and J dropped 5 bases, with 15 bases sitting between them. The CDR3 length is 15 residues. The CDR3 sequence: CASSIIAASGETQYF. The CDR3 DNA sequence: TGTGCCAGTAGTATAATAGCGGCCTCCGGGGAGACCCAGTACTTC.